These 6 T cell receptor beta chains originate from one sample sequenced in a study of cytomegalovirus exposure and HLA in healthy donors. Produced via immunoSEQ multiplex PCR; TCRdb's table is partial and in-frame only. The table has roughly 180,000 clones, 84% seen once. The specimen was PBMCs. The receptors shown here come from a man aged 18 to 29 in good health and CMV-seropositive.

The rearrangement joins TRBV5-1 to TRBJ2-4; 8 nucleotides line up with TRBD2. CDR3 size: 17 residues. Germline V gene lookup returns CDR1 SGHRS and CDR2 YFSETQ. V lost 2 bases and J lost 0; bases outside the gene matches: 7. CDR3 region: CASSFTSGGGAKNIQYF. The DNA of the CDR3 is TGCGCCAGCAGCTTTACTAGCGGAGGGGGAGCCAAAAACATTCAGTACTTC.

The chain combines TRBV11-3 with TRBJ2-5, with D possibly matching TRBD2 (6 bases). Trimming left V 1 base short and J 2 bases short, with 11 bases between. This CDR3 spans 15 amino acids. CDR1 SGHNT and CDR2 YENEEA come from the germline V gene. CDR3 sequence reads: CASSLGSGRQETQYF. CDR3 sequence (DNA): TGTGCCAGCAGCTTAGGCAGCGGGCGGCAAGAGACCCAGTACTTC.

The chain has TRBV28 and TRBJ2-7; 8 bases align to TRBD1. Germline V CDR1 and CDR2: MDHEN, SYDVKM. The CDR3 length is 15 residues. J lost 5 bases, V lost 4 bases, and 10 bases had no gene match. The CDR3 region is CASSSLGQGRHEQYF. In nucleotides, the CDR3 is TGTGCCAGCAGTTCCCTCGGACAGGGCCGGCACGAGCAGTACTTC. Looking up the rest from reference TRBV28 and TRBJ2-7 gives the full variable domain: DVKVTQSSRYLVKRTGEKVFLECVQDMDHENMFWYRQDPGLGLRLIYFSYDVKMKEKGDIPEGYSVSREKKERFSLILESASTNQTSMYLCASSSLGQGRHEQYFGPGTRLTVT.

This chain links TRBV27 with TRBJ2-3; TRBD2 matches at 7 bases. Germline assignment: CDR1 MNHEY and CDR2 SMNVEV (reference sequence). This CDR3 contains 14 residues. Losses at the gene ends were 8 bases for V and 1 base for J; bases not matched to a gene: 6. The DNA of the CDR3 is TGTGCCAGCTTCCCTGGGGGGGGCACAGATACGCAGTATTTT. Translation: CASFPGGGTDTQYF.

CDR3 sequence reads: CASSSGGGVSYEQYF. CDR3 DNA: TGCGCCAGCAGCTCGGGGGGAGGAGTCTCCTACGAGCAGTACTTC. The chain has TRBV5-1 and TRBJ2-7; 7 bases line up with TRBD2. Looked up from germline, CDR1 is SGHRS and CDR2 is YFSETQ. Trimming cost V 3 bases and J 0 bases; bases outside gene matches: 6. CDR3 length: 15 residues.

The chain is built from TRBV5-1 and TRBJ1-2, with D perhaps matching TRBD1 (6 bases). Trimming shortened V by 4 bases and J by 6 bases, and 13 bases separated the two germline ends. Germline values: CDR1 SGHRS, CDR2 YFSETQ. CDR3 length equals 13 residues. CDR3 DNA: TGCGCCAGCAGCAAACAGGGTGGCCATGGCTACACCTTC. This sequence encodes CASSKQGGHGYTF.